The table lists the clone carrying this T cell receptor beta chain with many counts. What it recognizes is unknown. Previously, flow cytometry had revealed CD8+CD57+ cell expansion in the patients chosen for sequencing. The patients, all of them, had severe acquired aplastic anemia. No therapy was given to patients before blood sampling. This record belongs to a study of CD8+CD57+ T cells in acquired aplastic anemia. Overall study: Average DNA yield from sorted CD4+ and CD8+ cells was about 3 ug.

Overall study findings and caveats: It was found that twenty-nine CD8+ CDR3 sequences were shared between patients and controls.

The CDR3 is made up of 14 amino acids. In germline, CDR1 is SGDLS, CDR2 YYNGEE. Trimming took off 2 bases at V and 0 bases at J, with 7 bases between the two ends. Template material for TCR beta VDJ and CDR3 profiling consisted of genomic DNA. One entry per CDR3 protein results from TCRdb running MiXCR on the reads. Here the sample spans about 40,000 distinct CDR3 sequences, roughly 63% being singletons. The sample consisted of sorted CD4+, CD8+, or CD8+CD57+ T cells (not recorded which) from PBMCs. The clonotype comes from a human donor with aplastic anemia. The chain has TRBV9 and TRBJ2-3, with no clear D. CDR3 nucleotides: TGTGCCAGCAGCGTCGACCCTAGCACAGATACGCAGTATTTT. Translating gives CASSVDPSTDTQYF.